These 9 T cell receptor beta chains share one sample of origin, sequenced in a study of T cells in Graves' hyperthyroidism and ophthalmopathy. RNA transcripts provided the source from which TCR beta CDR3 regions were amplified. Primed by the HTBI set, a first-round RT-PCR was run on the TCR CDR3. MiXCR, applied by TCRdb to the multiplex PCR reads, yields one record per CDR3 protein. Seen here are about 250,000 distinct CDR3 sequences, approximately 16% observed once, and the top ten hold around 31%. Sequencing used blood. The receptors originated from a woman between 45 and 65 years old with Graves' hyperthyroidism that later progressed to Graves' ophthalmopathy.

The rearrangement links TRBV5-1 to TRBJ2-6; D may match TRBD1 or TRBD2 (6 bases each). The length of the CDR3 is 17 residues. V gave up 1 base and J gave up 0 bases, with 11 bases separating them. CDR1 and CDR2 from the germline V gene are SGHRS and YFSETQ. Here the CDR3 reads CASSLTGASSGANVLTF. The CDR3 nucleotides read TGCGCCAGCAGCTTGACGGGGGCGAGCTCTGGGGCCAACGTCCTGACTTTC.

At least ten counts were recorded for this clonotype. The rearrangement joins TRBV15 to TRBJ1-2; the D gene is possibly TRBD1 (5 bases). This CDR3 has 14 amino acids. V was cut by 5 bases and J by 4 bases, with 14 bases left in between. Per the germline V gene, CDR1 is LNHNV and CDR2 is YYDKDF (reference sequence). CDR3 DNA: TGTGCCACCAGCCGAGGGGCAGGCAGCTATGGCTACACCTTC. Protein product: CATSRGAGSYGYTF.

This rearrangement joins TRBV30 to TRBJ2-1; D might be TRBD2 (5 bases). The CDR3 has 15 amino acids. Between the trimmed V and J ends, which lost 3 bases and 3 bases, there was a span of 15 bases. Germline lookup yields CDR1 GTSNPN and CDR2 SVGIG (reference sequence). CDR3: CAWSPGGGGYNEQFF. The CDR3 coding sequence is TGTGCCTGGAGCCCAGGAGGCGGCGGCTACAATGAGCAGTTCTTC. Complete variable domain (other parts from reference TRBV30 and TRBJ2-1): SQTIHQWPATLVQPVGSPLSLECTVEGTSNPNLYWYRQAAGRGLQLLFYSVGIGQISSEVPQNLSASRPQDRQFILSSKKLLLSDSGFYLCAWSPGGGGYNEQFFGPGTRLTVL.

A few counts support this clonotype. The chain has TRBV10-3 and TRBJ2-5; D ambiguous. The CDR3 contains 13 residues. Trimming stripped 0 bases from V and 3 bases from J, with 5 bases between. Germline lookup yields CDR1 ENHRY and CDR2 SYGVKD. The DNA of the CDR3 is TGTGCCATCAGTGAGTCGGATGAAGAGACCCAGTACTTC. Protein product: CAISESDEETQYF.

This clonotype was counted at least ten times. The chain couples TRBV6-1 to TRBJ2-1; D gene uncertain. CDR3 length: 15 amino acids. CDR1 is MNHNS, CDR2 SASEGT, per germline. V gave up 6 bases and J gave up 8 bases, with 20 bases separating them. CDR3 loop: CASSVTLTTRDEQFF. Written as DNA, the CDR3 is TGTGCCAGCAGCGTAACCCTTACAACAAGGGATGAGCAGTTCTTC.

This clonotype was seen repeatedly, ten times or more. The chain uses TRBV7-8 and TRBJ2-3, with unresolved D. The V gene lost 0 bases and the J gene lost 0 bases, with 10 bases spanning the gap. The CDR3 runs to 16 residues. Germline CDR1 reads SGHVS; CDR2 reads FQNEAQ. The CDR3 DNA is TGTGCCAGCAGCTTAGCGGGCCGGGTTAGCACAGATACGCAGTATTTT. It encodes CASSLAGRVSTDTQYF.

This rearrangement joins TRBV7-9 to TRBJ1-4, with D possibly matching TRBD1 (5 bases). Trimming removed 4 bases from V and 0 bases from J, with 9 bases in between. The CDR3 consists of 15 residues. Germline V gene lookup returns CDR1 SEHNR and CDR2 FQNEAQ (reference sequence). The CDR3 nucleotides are TGTGCCAGCAGCTGGACGGGGGCAACTAATGAAAAACTGTTTTTT. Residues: CASSWTGATNEKLFF. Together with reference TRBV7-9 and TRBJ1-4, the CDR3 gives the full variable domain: DTGVSQNPRHKITKRGQNVTFRCDPISEHNRLYWYRQTLGQGPEFLTYFQNEAQLEKSRLLSDRFSAERPKGSFSTLEIQRTEQGDSAMYLCASSWTGATNEKLFFGSGTQLSVL.

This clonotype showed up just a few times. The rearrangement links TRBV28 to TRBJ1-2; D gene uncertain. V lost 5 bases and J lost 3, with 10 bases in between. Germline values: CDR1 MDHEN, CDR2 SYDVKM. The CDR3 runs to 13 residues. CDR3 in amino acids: CASSNTVDYGYTF. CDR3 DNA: TGTGCCAGCAGTAACACCGTCGACTATGGCTACACCTTC.

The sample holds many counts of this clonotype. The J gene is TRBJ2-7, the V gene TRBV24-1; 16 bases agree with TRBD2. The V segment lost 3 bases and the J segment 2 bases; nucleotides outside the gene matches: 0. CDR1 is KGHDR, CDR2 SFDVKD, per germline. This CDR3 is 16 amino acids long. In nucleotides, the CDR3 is TGTGCCACCAGTGATGGGACTAGCGGGAGGGCCTACGAGCAGTACTTC. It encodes CATSDGTSGRAYEQYF.